This note documents a single TCR beta chain sequence. Its antigen is undetermined. The sample originates from a study of cytomegalovirus exposure and HLA in healthy donors. The study, taken as a whole, reports: The authors enumerated under 200 TCR beta chains as linked to cytomegalovirus. Among CMV-associated TCR beta chains, most appeared HLA-restricted in a later analysis. In a later analysis, an Asian-associated ancestry cluster reportedly showed fewer N-insertions than the roughly 650-donor mean.

This PCR relied on a set of 60 Vbeta primers and 13 Jbeta primers. This table comes from immunoSEQ multiplex PCR, and its TCRdb copy is limited to in-frame clones, with some not included. The sample has some 130,000 clones; approximately 60% are singletons. The source is a human donor in good health. Sequenced input: PBMCs.

CDR3 residues: CASRISGTGAPGANVLTF. CDR3 DNA sequence: TGTGCCAGCAGAATTTCCGGGACAGGGGCCCCTGGGGCCAACGTCCTGACTTTC. V is TRBV28 and J is TRBJ2-6, with TRBD1 identical over 10 bases. CDR3 size: 18 residues. Germline loops: CDR1 MDHEN, CDR2 SYDVKM. V lost 6 bases and J lost 2; bases outside the gene matches: 10.